A single sample gave rise to the 11 T cell receptor beta chains below, sequenced in a study of blood T cells in healthy people across ages. Primed by a sample-barcoded 5' primer and a J-beta primer mix, a second PCR proceeded for roughly 7 to 11 cycles. TCRdb re-called the 5' RACE reads with MiXCR, one entry per CDR3 protein. The table has around 1,000,000 distinct CDR3 sequences, 25% seen once. These data also featured in a second study, about T cells of mothers and their children.

Sequenced sample: blood. The receptors shown here come from a girl aged 2 to 9 in good health.

This clonotype was counted ten times or more. The gene calls are TRBV11-2 and TRBJ2-3, with 7 bases lining up with TRBD2. CDR1 and CDR2 from the germline V gene are SGHAT and FQNNGV. Losses at the gene ends were 5 bases for V and 2 bases for J; bases not matched to a gene: 7. CDR3 length equals 15 residues. The CDR3: CASSQRGHATDTQYF. The CDR3, as DNA: TGTGCCAGCAGCCAGCGGGGCCACGCCACAGATACGCAGTATTTT.

This clonotype showed up just a few times. V and J are TRBV20-1 and TRBJ2-3, with D maybe TRBD1 (5 bases). V lost 3 bases, J lost 6 bases, and 13 bases lay in between. The germline gives CDR1 DFQATT, CDR2 SNEGSKA (reference sequence). This CDR3 has 13 residues. The CDR3 nucleotides are TGCAGTGCTAGGGGGCCGATTTCGGATACGCAGTATTTT. It translates to CSARGPISDTQYF.

The V call is TRBV27, the J call TRBJ1-2; tentatively, D is TRBD1 (5 bases). Looked up from germline, CDR1 is MNHEY and CDR2 is SMNVEV (reference sequence). V was cut by 5 bases and J by 5 bases, with 15 bases left in between. This CDR3 is 14 amino acids long. CDR3 in DNA: TGTGCCAGCAGTAATAGGCAGGGAATATATGGCTACACCTTC. Translation gives CASSNRQGIYGYTF.

The chain has TRBV9 and TRBJ2-5, with D unclear. The end of the DNA aligns better with TRBJ2-7, so the J call may be wrong. The CDR3 runs 14 residues. CDR1 is SGDLS and CDR2 is YYNGEE in the germline V gene. CDR3 DNA sequence: TGTGCCAGCAGCCCCTTTAAGGCCAGCTACGAGCAGTACTTC. Protein product: CASSPFKASYEQYF.

This sequence joins TRBV20-1 and TRBJ1-3; D perhaps matches TRBD1 (5 bases). Germline assignment: CDR1 DFQATT and CDR2 SNEGSKA (reference sequence). V lost 0 bases, J lost 0 bases, and 21 bases lay in between. The length of the CDR3 is 19 residues. The CDR3 sequence: CSARDFRGDTDPSGNTIYF. The CDR3 DNA is TGCAGTGCTAGAGATTTTCGGGGGGATACAGACCCCTCTGGAAACACCATATATTTT.

This clonotype was observed a handful of times. This chain joins TRBV29-1 and TRBJ2-1, with 7 bases that match TRBD2. The CDR3 has 14 residues. V dropped 6 bases and J dropped 2; count of bases not matched to a gene: 7. Germline V gene lookup returns CDR1 SQVTM and CDR2 ANQGSEA. The CDR3 DNA reads TGCAGCGTCTCCGAGAGCGGGACCTACAATGAGCAGTTCTTC. This translates into CSVSESGTYNEQFF.

This clonotype was counted only a few times. The chain employs TRBV29-1 and TRBJ2-7; tentative D call: TRBD2 (6 bases). V lost 4 bases to trimming and J lost 0 bases, with 10 bases between them. The CDR3 contains 13 residues. The germline gives CDR1 SQVTM, CDR2 ANQGSEA. The CDR3 loop reads CSVGGGTSYEQYF. Written as DNA, the CDR3 is TGCAGCGTTGGTGGCGGGACCTCCTACGAGCAGTACTTC.

This rearrangement joins TRBV12-3 or TRBV12-4 to TRBJ2-5, with D unresolved. V was cut by 3 bases and J by 0 bases, with 8 bases left in between. CDR3 length: 14 residues. This chain's CDR3 is CASSLGYNQETQYF. CDR3 nucleotide sequence: TGTGCCAGCAGTTTGGGGTACAACCAAGAGACCCAGTACTTC.

The gene calls are TRBV29-1 and TRBJ2-7; D possibly corresponds to TRBD2 (6 bases). Trimming removed 5 bases at V and 3 bases at J, with 17 bases between. The V gene's germline CDR1 is SQVTM and CDR2 ANQGSEA. The CDR3 covers 14 residues. The CDR3 DNA sequence: TGCAGCGTTAGGATAGGGTCGGGAGTCTACGAGCAGTACTTC. This codes for CSVRIGSGVYEQYF.

This chain connects TRBV6-5 to TRBJ1-2; maybe TRBD1 (5 bases). V was pared by 6 bases and J by 10 bases, with 15 bases between. CDR1 MNHEY and CDR2 SVGAGI come from the germline V gene. This CDR3 region has 12 residues. CDR3 amino acids: CASSPTQGDYTF. Written as DNA, the CDR3 is TGTGCCAGCAGCCCAACCCAGGGAGACTACACCTTC.

This chain connects TRBV7-2 to TRBJ2-5, with 7 bases aligning to TRBD1. J lost 3 bases, V lost 8 bases, and 6 bases had no gene match. The length of the CDR3 is 13 residues. From germline, CDR1 is SGHTA and CDR2 FQGNSA. The CDR3 nucleotides read TGTGCCAGCTTACAGGGGTTTGAAGAGACCCAGTACTTC. Protein: CASLQGFEETQYF. The full variable domain, completed using reference TRBV7-2 and TRBJ2-5, is GAGVSQSPSNKVTEKGKDVELRCDPISGHTALYWYRQSLGQGLEFLIYFQGNSAPDKSGLPSDRFSAERTGGSVSTLTIQRTQQEDSAVYLCASLQGFEETQYFGPGTRLLVL.